The 16 T cell receptor beta chains below all came from one sample that was sequenced in a study of T-cell memory formation after mild COVID-19. MiXCR, run by TCRdb on the 5' RACE reads, gives a single entry per CDR3 protein. This sample has hundreds of thousands of distinct CDR3 sequences, with under 30% found just once. The specimen sequenced was PBMCs or a T cell subset sorted from them (not recorded which). These receptors originate from an adult woman who had mild COVID-19 (a few samples of this study predate the infection). Cell type and time point are not known.

The chain carries TRBV20-1 and TRBJ2-7; 12 bases align to TRBD2. In germline, CDR1 is DFQATT, CDR2 SNEGSKA (reference sequence). With 6 bases clipped from V and 9 bases from J, the junction kept 18 bases outside the gene matches. CDR3 length: 16 residues. This chain's CDR3 is CSAAPRGLAGGRRQYF. The CDR3 nucleotides are TGCAGTGCCGCCCCACGCGGGCTAGCGGGGGGGCGTAGGCAGTACTTC.

J is TRBJ2-1 and V is TRBV7-9, with D possibly TRBD2 on 5 matching bases. With 1 base removed from V and 8 bases from J, the gap between germline ends came to 9 bases. The CDR3 is 13 residues long. Looked up from germline, CDR1 is SEHNR and CDR2 is FQNEAQ (reference sequence). CDR3 coding DNA: TGTGCCAGCAGCTTAGTCACGGGATATGAGCAGTTCTTC. It codes for CASSLVTGYEQFF. The whole variable domain, filled in from reference TRBV7-9 and TRBJ2-1, reads DTGVSQNPRHKITKRGQNVTFRCDPISEHNRLYWYRQTLGQGPEFLTYFQNEAQLEKSRLLSDRFSAERPKGSFSTLEIQRTEQGDSAMYLCASSLVTGYEQFFGPGTRLTVL.

This chain links TRBV24-1 with TRBJ2-3, with 8 bases matching TRBD1. The CDR3 length is 16 residues. Per germline, CDR1 KGHDR and CDR2 SFDVKD. Germline trimming cut 3 bases from V and 2 bases from J; bases unmatched to any gene: 6. The CDR3 region is CATSDPRDRPTDTQYF. The DNA of the CDR3 is TGTGCCACCAGTGATCCCCGGGACAGGCCCACAGATACGCAGTATTTT.

This clonotype was counted only a few times. The chain links TRBV19 to TRBJ1-2; TRBD1 aligns across 9 bases. Germline V gene data show CDR1 as LNHDA and CDR2 as SQIVND (reference sequence). The CDR3 is 14 residues long. V shed 4 bases, J shed 8 bases, and the junction held 8 bases outside the gene matches. The CDR3 sequence: CASSTGQGKGGYTF. Here the CDR3 DNA reads TGTGCCAGTAGTACCGGACAGGGGAAGGGCGGCTACACCTTC.

This clonotype was recorded a few times. The rearrangement joins TRBV14 to TRBJ2-7; 10 bases line up with TRBD1. V was clipped by 4 bases and J by 1 base; unmatched bases: 7. This CDR3 spans 16 amino acids. Germline V gene sequence: CDR1 SGHDN, CDR2 FVKESK. The DNA of the CDR3 is TGTGCCAGCAGCCTTTCGACAGGGGGCGGTTCCTACGAGCAGTACTTC. It is translated as CASSLSTGGGSYEQYF.

This clonotype was recorded a few times. The chain links TRBV19 to TRBJ2-1; D not certain. Germline loops: CDR1 LNHDA, CDR2 SQIVND (reference sequence). This CDR3 is built from 16 residues. Trimming cost V 1 base and J 2 bases, with 12 bases left between them. The CDR3, as DNA: TGTGCCAGTAGTATAGCCTTAGGTCCCCCCTACAATGAGCAGTTCTTC. Residues: CASSIALGPPYNEQFF.

This clonotype was observed a few times. This CDR3 is CSAKGVASGDHNEQFF. In DNA, the CDR3 is TGCAGTGCAAAGGGGGTGGCTAGCGGGGATCACAATGAGCAGTTCTTC. The rearrangement links TRBV20-1 to TRBJ2-1, with 9 nucleotides matching TRBD2. Germline trimming cut 6 bases from V and 5 bases from J; bases unmatched to any gene: 14. The CDR3 is 16 residues long. CDR1 DFQATT and CDR2 SNEGSKA come from the germline V gene (reference sequence).

This clonotype was seen a handful of times. The CDR3 DNA is TGTGCCAGCAGCGTATCAAGGGGGCTCTCTGGAAACACCATATATTTT. It codes for CASSVSRGLSGNTIYF. The gene calls are TRBV7-9 and TRBJ1-3; 7 bases match TRBD1. The CDR3 is 16 amino acids. From germline, CDR1 is SEHNR and CDR2 FQNEAQ (reference sequence). J was trimmed by 0 bases and V by 5 bases; bases with no gene match: 7. The full variable domain, with the rest looked up from reference TRBV7-9 and TRBJ1-3, is DTGVSQNPRHKITKRGQNVTFRCDPISEHNRLYWYRQTLGQGPEFLTYFQNEAQLEKSRLLSDRFSAERPKGSFSTLEIQRTEQGDSAMYLCASSVSRGLSGNTIYFGEGSWLTVV.

This chain links TRBV19 with TRBJ1-2; 8 bases map to TRBD1. J gave up 5 bases and V 7 bases, and 9 bases lay outside the gene matches. CDR3 size: 14 residues. Germline assignment: CDR1 LNHDA and CDR2 SQIVND (reference sequence). The CDR3 DNA sequence: TGTGCCAGTACTCACAGGGGGGAAGCTTATGGCTACACCTTC. Residues: CASTHRGEAYGYTF.

The chain links TRBV4-3 to TRBJ2-7; 10 nucleotides agree with TRBD1. V lost 3 bases and J lost 2; bases outside the gene matches: 7. The CDR3 totals 16 residues. CDR1 LGHNA and CDR2 YSLEER come from the germline V gene. DNA for the CDR3: TGCGCCAGCAGCCAGGGGCCCGGACAGGGGGCCTACGAGCAGTACTTC. This encodes CASSQGPGQGAYEQYF.

This clonotype appeared a few times. The chain carries TRBV27 and TRBJ2-1; TRBD2 is a possible D gene (5 bases). CDR1 and CDR2 (germline): MNHEY, SMNVEV (reference sequence). V gave up 5 bases and J gave up 2 bases, with 13 bases separating them. The CDR3 loop spans 15 amino acids. The CDR3 loop is CASSLGVVTYNEQFF. The CDR3, as DNA: TGTGCCAGCAGTCTGGGAGTGGTGACCTACAATGAGCAGTTCTTC.

V usage is TRBV5-1 and J usage is TRBJ1-2; TRBD1 aligns across 7 bases. CDR1 is SGHRS, CDR2 YFSETQ, per germline. The J segment lost 4 bases and the V segment lost 0 bases, leaving 3 bases of the junction unmatched. The CDR3 is made up of 14 amino acids. CDR3 sequence: CASSLAGTAYGYTF. CDR3 DNA: TGCGCCAGCAGCTTGGCCGGGACAGCCTATGGCTACACCTTC.

A few counts support this clonotype. The chain combines TRBV12-3 or TRBV12-4 with TRBJ2-1, with TRBD2 identical over 7 bases. The CDR3 totals 15 residues. V shed 6 bases, J shed 3 bases, and the junction held 8 bases outside the gene matches. Here the CDR3 reads CASSKEASGYNEQFF. In DNA form, the CDR3 reads TGTGCCAGCAGCAAAGAGGCTAGCGGCTACAATGAGCAGTTCTTC.

The chain recombines TRBV4-1 with TRBJ2-2, with D possibly TRBD2 on 6 matching bases. Trimming took 1 base from V and 0 from J, leaving 12 bases between them. This CDR3 is 17 amino acids long. Germline CDR1 MGHRA, CDR2 YSYEKL. This CDR3 reads CASSQGGGSPNTGELFF. Written as DNA, the CDR3 is TGCGCCAGCAGCCAAGGCGGAGGGTCTCCGAACACCGGGGAGCTGTTTTTT.

Only a few counts were recorded for this clonotype. The V gene is TRBV24-1, the J gene TRBJ1-2; D is uncertain. This CDR3 spans 14 amino acids. Trimming cost V 1 base and J 4 bases, with 9 bases left between them. Germline V lookup: CDR1 KGHDR, CDR2 SFDVKD. For the CDR3, the DNA is TGTGCCACCAGTGATTTTACCAGTATCTATGGCTACACCTTC. Protein product: CATSDFTSIYGYTF.

This clonotype was counted only a few times. The chain recombines TRBV12-3 or TRBV12-4 with TRBJ1-2, with D maybe TRBD1 (6 bases). The CDR3 has 15 amino acids. The V gene lost 6 bases and the J gene lost 0 bases, with 14 bases spanning the gap. The CDR3 protein is CASSPVNRANYGYTF. The DNA for the CDR3 is TGTGCCAGCAGCCCCGTTAACAGGGCTAACTATGGCTACACCTTC.